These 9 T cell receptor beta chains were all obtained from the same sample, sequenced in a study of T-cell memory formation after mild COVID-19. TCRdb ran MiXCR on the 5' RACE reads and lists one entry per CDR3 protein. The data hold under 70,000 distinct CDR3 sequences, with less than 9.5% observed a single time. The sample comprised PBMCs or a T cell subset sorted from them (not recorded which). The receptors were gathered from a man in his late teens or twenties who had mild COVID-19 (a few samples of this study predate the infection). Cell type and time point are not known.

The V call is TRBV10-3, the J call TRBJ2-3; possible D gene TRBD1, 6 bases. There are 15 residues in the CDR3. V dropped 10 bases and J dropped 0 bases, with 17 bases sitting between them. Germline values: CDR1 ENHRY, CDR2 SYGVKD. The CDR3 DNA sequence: TGTGCCACCTCCCGTCGACAGGAAAGCACAGATACGCAGTATTTT. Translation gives CATSRRQESTDTQYF.

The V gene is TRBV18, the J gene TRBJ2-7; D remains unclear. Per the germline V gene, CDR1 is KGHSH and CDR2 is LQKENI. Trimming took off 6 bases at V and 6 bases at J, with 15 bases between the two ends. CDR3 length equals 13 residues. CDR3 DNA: TGTGCCAGCTCGTCGGCAAGGGCCCGCGAGCAGTACGTC. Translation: CASSSARAREQYV.

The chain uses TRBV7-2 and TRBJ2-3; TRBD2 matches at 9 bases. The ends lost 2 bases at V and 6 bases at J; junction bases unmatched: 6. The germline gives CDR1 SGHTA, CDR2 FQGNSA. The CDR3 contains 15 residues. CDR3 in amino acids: CASSLWTSESDTQYF. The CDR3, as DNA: TGTGCCAGCAGCTTATGGACTAGCGAGTCGGATACGCAGTATTTT. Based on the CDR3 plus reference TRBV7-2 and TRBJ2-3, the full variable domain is GAGVSQSPSNKVTEKGKDVELRCDPISGHTALYWYRQSLGQGLEFLIYFQGNSAPDKSGLPSDRFSAERTGGSVSTLTIQRTQQEDSAVYLCASSLWTSESDTQYFGPGTRLTVL.

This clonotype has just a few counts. The CDR3 is CASSLFETAYNSPLHF. The DNA of the CDR3 is TGTGCCAGCAGCTTATTTGAGACGGCCTATAATTCACCCCTCCACTTT. This chain uses TRBV7-2 with TRBJ1-6, with D hard to call. CDR1 and CDR2 from the germline V gene are SGHTA and FQGNSA. The CDR3 extends over 16 amino acids. Trimming took off 2 bases at V and 2 bases at J, with 10 bases between the two ends.

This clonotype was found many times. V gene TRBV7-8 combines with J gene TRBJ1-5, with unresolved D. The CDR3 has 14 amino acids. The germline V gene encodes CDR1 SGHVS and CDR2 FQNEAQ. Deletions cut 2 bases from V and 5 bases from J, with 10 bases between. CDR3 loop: CASSLRRVDQPQHF. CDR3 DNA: TGTGCCAGCAGCTTAAGGAGGGTGGATCAGCCCCAGCATTTT.

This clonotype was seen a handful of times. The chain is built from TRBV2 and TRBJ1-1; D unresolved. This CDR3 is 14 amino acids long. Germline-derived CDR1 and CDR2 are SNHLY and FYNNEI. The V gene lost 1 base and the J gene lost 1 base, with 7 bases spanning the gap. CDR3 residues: CASSEVGRNTEAFF. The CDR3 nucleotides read TGTGCCAGCAGTGAAGTGGGCCGGAACACTGAAGCTTTCTTT.

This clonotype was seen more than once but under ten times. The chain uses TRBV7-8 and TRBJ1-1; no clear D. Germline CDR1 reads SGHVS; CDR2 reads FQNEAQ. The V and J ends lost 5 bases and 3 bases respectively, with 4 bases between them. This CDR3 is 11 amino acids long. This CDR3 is CASSAHTEAFF. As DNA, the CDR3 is TGTGCCAGCAGCGCACACACTGAAGCTTTCTTT.

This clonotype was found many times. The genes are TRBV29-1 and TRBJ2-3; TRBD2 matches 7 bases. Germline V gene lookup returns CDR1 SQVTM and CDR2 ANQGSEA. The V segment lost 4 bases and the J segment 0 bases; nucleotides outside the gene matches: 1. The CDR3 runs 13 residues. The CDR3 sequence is CSVVGGSTDTQYF. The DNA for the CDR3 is TGCAGCGTTGTGGGGGGGAGCACAGATACGCAGTATTTT.

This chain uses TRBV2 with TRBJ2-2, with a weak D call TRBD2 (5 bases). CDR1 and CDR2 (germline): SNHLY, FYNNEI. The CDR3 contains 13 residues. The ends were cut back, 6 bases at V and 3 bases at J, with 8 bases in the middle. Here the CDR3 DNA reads TGTGCCAGCAGCCTGGACTACACCGGGGAGCTGTTTTTT. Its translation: CASSLDYTGELFF. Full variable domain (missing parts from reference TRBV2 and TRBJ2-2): EPEVTQTPSHQVTQMGQEVILRCVPISNHLYFYWYRQILGQKVEFLVSFYNNEISEKSEIFDDQFSVERPDGSNFTLKIRSTKLEDSAMYFCASSLDYTGELFFGEGSRLTVL.